What follows are 31 T cell receptor beta chains derived from one specimen sequenced in a study of T cell repertoires in cytomegalovirus infection. From the reads, TCRdb called clonotypes with MiXCR, one entry per CDR3 protein. Of fewer than 700,000 distinct CDR3 sequences in the sample, roughly a quarter were seen once. The sample comprised CD8+ T cells from PBMCs. The receptors here all came from a human donor in good health (CMV status not recorded). Some clones in this sample may be carry-over from other donors' samples.

With regard to this clonotype: A much larger clone sits a single nucleotide away, making a read error possible. The chain couples TRBV7-3 to TRBJ1-5; unclear D gene. Germline assignment: CDR1 SGHTA and CDR2 FQGTGA. V shed 7 bases and J shed 5 bases, with 12 bases lying between them. The CDR3 spans 13 residues. The CDR3 region is CASNIDPYQPQHF. CDR3 coding DNA: TGTGCCAGCAACATCGACCCTTATCAGCCCCAGCATTTT.

The chain combines TRBV28 with TRBJ2-1; TRBD1 matches at 7 bases. The V gene's germline CDR1 is MDHEN and CDR2 SYDVKM. This CDR3 comprises 15 residues. The V gene end was trimmed by 3 bases and the J gene end by 4 bases; junction bases not matched to a gene: 6. The CDR3 coding sequence is TGTGCCAGCAGTTTGGTCGGGACAGAGTACAATGAGCAGTTCTTC. This codes for CASSLVGTEYNEQFF.

This clonotype was counted a few times. The J gene is TRBJ2-5, the V gene TRBV28; 8 positions match TRBD1. The CDR3 length is 16 residues. Germline CDR1 and CDR2: MDHEN and SYDVKM. V dropped 3 bases and J dropped 5; count of bases not matched to a gene: 11. CDR3 residues: CASSFSWTGLGETQYF. For the CDR3, the DNA is TGTGCCAGCAGTTTTTCCTGGACAGGGTTGGGGGAGACCCAGTACTTC.

The chain uses TRBV28 and TRBJ2-7; D remains ambiguous. The CDR3 sequence is 13 residues long. Looked up from germline, CDR1 is MDHEN and CDR2 is SYDVKM. The V and J ends lost 10 bases and 4 bases respectively, with 17 bases between them. The CDR3 sequence: CATLEQAYYEQYF. DNA for the CDR3: TGTGCCACCCTTGAGCAGGCATATTACGAGCAGTACTTC.

Note on this clonotype: A much larger clone sits a single nucleotide away, making a read error possible. This chain connects TRBV7-6 to TRBJ2-7, with a tentative D call TRBD2 (5 bases). Per germline, CDR1 SGHVS and CDR2 FNYEAQ. The CDR3 is 12 residues long. CDR3 amino acids: CVSSLVSGEQYF. The CDR3 DNA follows: TGTGTCAGCAGCTTAGTCTCGGGAGAGCAGTACTTC.

The chain employs TRBV24-1 and TRBJ1-5, with a weak D call TRBD1 (5 bases). Trimming shortened V by 1 base and J by 7 bases, and 25 bases separated the two germline ends. Germline-derived CDR1 and CDR2 are KGHDR and SFDVKD. There are 19 residues in the CDR3. The CDR3 DNA reads TGTGCCACCAGTGATTTAATCGTTTTCCCAGGGAAAGGGTGGCAGCCCCAGCATTTT. Amino acids: CATSDLIVFPGKGWQPQHF.

The chain employs TRBV5-4 and TRBJ2-2; D remains unclear. The length of the CDR3 is 17 residues. The V and J ends lost 1 base and 6 bases respectively, with 19 bases between them. CDR1 SGHNT and CDR2 YYREEE come from the germline V gene (reference sequence). The CDR3 DNA follows: TGTGCCAGCAGCTTGATAGGCGCCGACCGTGGATCCGGGGAGCTGTTTTTT. Translated, it gives CASSLIGADRGSGELFF.

The chain couples TRBV29-1 to TRBJ2-7; the D gene could be TRBD1 or TRBD2 (5 bases each). Germline V gene sequence: CDR1 SQVTM, CDR2 ANQGSEA. V lost 2 bases to trimming and J lost 0 bases, with 17 bases between them. The CDR3 contains 16 residues. Written as DNA, the CDR3 is TGCAGCGTTGAAACGGGACGTAGTAAGAGCTCCTACGAGCAGTACTTC. It codes for CSVETGRSKSSYEQYF.

The chain joins TRBV15 to TRBJ1-2; possibly TRBD1 for D (5 bases). CDR1 and CDR2 from the germline V gene are LNHNV and YYDKDF (reference sequence). The CDR3 has 15 residues. V lost 0 bases, J lost 8 bases, and 16 bases lay in between. The chain's CDR3 is CATSRDRGDGSGYTF. The CDR3 nucleotides are TGTGCCACCAGCAGAGACCGGGGGGACGGCTCGGGCTACACCTTC.

On this clonotype itself: A much larger clone lies one base from this, so it may be a read error. The rearrangement joins TRBV7-8 to TRBJ1-1; the match to TRBD1 covers 7 bases. The CDR3 is made up of 14 amino acids. Germline assignment: CDR1 SGHVS and CDR2 FQNEAQ. This CDR3 reads CVSSVGGRNTEAFF. The CDR3 nucleotides read TGTGTCAGCAGCGTAGGGGGCAGGAACACTGAAGCTTTCTTT.

This clonotype appeared a few times. The J gene is TRBJ2-7, the V gene TRBV29-1; TRBD2 matches at 12 bases. CDR1 is SQVTM and CDR2 is ANQGSEA in the germline V gene. The V gene end was trimmed by 6 bases and the J gene end by 2 bases; junction bases not matched to a gene: 8. This CDR3 comprises 15 residues. The CDR3 loop is CSVLGLAGYPYEQYF. The CDR3 nucleotides read TGCAGCGTCCTCGGACTAGCGGGATACCCCTACGAGCAGTACTTC.

As to this clonotype: One end of the junction is discordant with germline, which a read error may explain. The rearrangement uses TRBV7-4 and TRBJ1-2; D is uncertain. The CDR3 has 13 residues. Germline V gives CDR1 SGHVT, CDR2 SQSDAQ. The CDR3: CACRNDREYGYTF. CDR3 in DNA: TGTGCCTGCAGAAATGACCGAGAATATGGCTACACCTTC.

The rearrangement uses TRBV28 and TRBJ1-2; the D gene is possibly TRBD1 (5 bases). CDR1 MDHEN and CDR2 SYDVKM come from the germline V gene. The CDR3 totals 15 residues. V lost 4 bases to trimming and J lost 9 bases, with 21 bases between them. The CDR3 spells CASSSVGGGLRSYTF. CDR3 nucleotides: TGTGCCAGCAGTTCCGTCGGGGGGGGATTGCGTAGCTACACCTTC.

This sequence joins TRBV7-3 and TRBJ1-5, with TRBD1 as a possible D gene (6 bases). Germline values: CDR1 SGHTA, CDR2 FQGTGA. CDR3 size: 13 residues. The V gene lost 8 bases and the J gene lost 5 bases, with 13 bases spanning the gap. The CDR3 loop is CASSEDSHQPQHF. For the CDR3, the DNA is TGTGCCAGCTCTGAGGACAGCCATCAGCCCCAGCATTTT.

V is TRBV6-6 and J is TRBJ2-7; D assignment may be TRBD1 or TRBD2 (5 bases each). The CDR3 length is 14 residues. V was trimmed by 0 bases and J by 6 bases, leaving 12 bases between them. The germline CDR1 and CDR2 sequences are MNHNY and SVGAGI (reference sequence). CDR3 DNA: TGTGCCAGCAGTTACTCGCCGTCTGGGGGCGAGCAGTACGTC. It yields the protein CASSYSPSGGEQYV.

The chain couples TRBV6-2 or TRBV6-3 to TRBJ2-5; either TRBD1 or TRBD2 may fit D (6 bases each). The CDR3 has 16 residues. Looked up from germline, CDR1 is MNHEY and CDR2 is SVGEGT. Trimming shortened V by 2 bases and J by 5 bases, and 18 bases separated the two germline ends. DNA for the CDR3: TGTGCCAGCAGTTACAAGGCGACTAGGAGGGGGGAGACCCAGTACTTC. Its translation: CASSYKATRRGETQYF.

In DNA form, the CDR3 reads TGCAGTGCTACTCCGGACGACTACGAGCAGTACTTC. Translating it yields CSATPDDYEQYF. V and J are TRBV20-1 and TRBJ2-7; D is ambiguous. CDR3 length equals 12 residues. Germline assignment: CDR1 DFQATT and CDR2 SNEGSKA (reference sequence). Trimming took 4 bases from V and 3 from J, leaving 10 bases between them.

The chain recombines TRBV29-1 with TRBJ1-1, with 9 nucleotides matching TRBD1. Germline V lookup: CDR1 SQVTM, CDR2 ANQGSEA. Trimming cost V 2 bases and J 8 bases; bases outside gene matches: 6. The CDR3 spans 13 residues. The CDR3 is CSVEPGTGLEAFF. CDR3 DNA: TGCAGCGTTGAACCCGGGACAGGGCTGGAAGCTTTCTTT.

This clonotype was seen at least ten times. The gene calls are TRBV6-5 and TRBJ2-1; D is ambiguous. The germline CDR1 and CDR2 sequences are MNHEY and SVGAGI. The CDR3 covers 13 residues. V was clipped by 0 bases and J by 7 bases, with 7 bases between them. This CDR3 is CASSYSSGNEQFF. Written as DNA, the CDR3 is TGTGCCAGCAGTTACTCGAGTGGGAATGAGCAGTTCTTC.

J is TRBJ2-1 and V is TRBV29-1; tentatively, D is TRBD1 (7 bases). The CDR3 length is 18 residues. Trimming removed 8 bases from V and 2 bases from J, with 28 bases in between. Germline V gives CDR1 SQVTM, CDR2 ANQGSEA. CDR3 loop: CSFRRGQFGTGAYNEQFF. In DNA, the CDR3 is TGCAGCTTTCGGAGGGGGCAGTTTGGAACCGGGGCCTACAATGAGCAGTTCTTC.

This clonotype was counted only a few times. DNA of the CDR3: TGTGCCAGCAGGCCGGGGAGTAACACCGGGGAGCTGTTTTTT. Encoded protein: CASRPGSNTGELFF. The chain is built from TRBV2 and TRBJ2-2; D is possibly TRBD2 (5 bases). The V gene lost 6 bases and the J gene lost 2 bases, with 10 bases spanning the gap. The CDR3 spans 14 residues. CDR1 SNHLY and CDR2 FYNNEI come from the germline V gene.

The chain is built from TRBV20-1 and TRBJ2-3, with 8 nucleotides matching TRBD2. The CDR3 runs to 16 residues. Per germline, CDR1 DFQATT and CDR2 SNEGSKA (reference sequence). J lost 4 bases, V lost 2 bases, and 11 bases had no gene match. The CDR3 region is CSARFPGGSVADTQYF. CDR3 nucleotides: TGCAGTGCTAGATTTCCGGGGGGGTCGGTCGCAGATACGCAGTATTTT.

This clonotype has at least ten counts. The chain uses TRBV7-3 and TRBJ1-5; D uncertain. The germline V gene has CDR1 SGHTA and CDR2 FQGTGA. The CDR3 loop spans 13 amino acids. With 3 bases removed from V and 3 bases from J, the gap between germline ends came to 6 bases. In nucleotides, the CDR3 is TGTGCCAGCAGCTTGGGCTACAATCAGCCCCAGCATTTT. It specifies CASSLGYNQPQHF.

This clonotype was recorded many times. The rearrangement links TRBV20-1 to TRBJ2-3; unclear D gene. The CDR3 runs 14 residues. V lost 1 base, J lost 3 bases, and 11 bases lay in between. Germline V lookup: CDR1 DFQATT, CDR2 SNEGSKA (reference sequence). CDR3 nucleotide sequence: TGCAGTGCTAGAGCAACGTACGATACAGATACGCAGTATTTT. Its protein product is CSARATYDTDTQYF.

This clonotype was picked up a small number of times. Relative to the germline gene, one junction end is altered; a read error may explain this. The chain combines TRBV7-7 with TRBJ2-2; 7 bases are a match to TRBD2. The CDR3 length is 14 residues. Looked up from germline, CDR1 is SSHAT and CDR2 is FNYEAQ (reference sequence). CDR3 DNA: TGTGCTAGCACCTGGTCGGGGGGAACCGGGGAGCTGTTTTTT. Protein: CASTWSGGTGELFF.

The rearrangement joins TRBV15 to TRBJ2-1, with D hard to call. V lost 7 bases and J lost 8, with 9 bases in between. Germline V gene data show CDR1 as LNHNV and CDR2 as YYDKDF (reference sequence). The CDR3 contains 11 residues. In DNA, the CDR3 is TGTGCCACCAAAGGGCCATATGAGCAGTTCTTC. This encodes CATKGPYEQFF.

The chain has TRBV29-1 and TRBJ2-7; 7 bases map to TRBD1. Germline V gene sequence: CDR1 SQVTM, CDR2 ANQGSEA. The CDR3 totals 14 residues. V dropped 3 bases and J dropped 6; count of bases not matched to a gene: 11. Here the CDR3 DNA reads TGCAGCGTTGAGGGGGAGACAGGGCTCGGCGAGCAGTACTTC. It is translated as CSVEGETGLGEQYF.

V is TRBV27 and J is TRBJ2-1, with 9 bases lining up with TRBD1. CDR3 length equals 18 residues. Trimming removed 0 bases from V and 5 bases from J; junction bases left unmatched: 11. The germline V gene encodes CDR1 MNHEY and CDR2 SMNVEV (reference sequence). The CDR3 nucleotides read TGTGCCAGCAGTTTATCCCCCGTGGGACAGGGTTTACACAATGAGCAGTTCTTC. This translates into CASSLSPVGQGLHNEQFF.

The gene calls are TRBV9 and TRBJ2-2; D unclear. V was shortened by 6 bases and J by 1 base, with 7 bases between the two germline ends. CDR3 length: 13 residues. Germline CDR1 is SGDLS and CDR2 is YYNGEE. The CDR3 nucleotides are TGTGCCAGCAAGGTGGGGAACACCGGGGAGCTGTTTTTT. Translation gives CASKVGNTGELFF. The variable domain in full, with the rest retrieved from reference TRBV9 and TRBJ2-2, is DSGVTQTPKHLITATGQRVTLRCSPRSGDLSVYWYQQSLDQGLQFLIQYYNGEERAKGNILERFSAQQFPDLHSELNLSSLELGDSALYFCASKVGNTGELFFGEGSRLTVL.

This clonotype has at least ten counts. The chain links TRBV7-8 to TRBJ2-1, with a tentative D call TRBD1 (5 bases). CDR1 and CDR2 (germline): SGHVS, FQNEAQ. The CDR3 extends over 15 amino acids. With 2 bases removed from V and 6 bases from J, the gap between germline ends came to 14 bases. This CDR3 is CASSLFADSLNEQFF. The CDR3 DNA reads TGTGCCAGCAGCTTATTCGCCGACAGTCTCAATGAGCAGTTCTTC. Based on the CDR3 plus reference TRBV7-8 and TRBJ2-1, the full variable domain is GAGVSQSPRYKVAKRGQDVALRCDPISGHVSLFWYQQALGQGPEFLTYFQNEAQLDKSGLPSDRFFAERPEGSVSTLKIQRTQQEDSAVYLCASSLFADSLNEQFFGPGTRLTVL.

A word on this clonotype: The junction does not match germline at one end; this may be a read error. This chain links TRBV6-6 with TRBJ2-3; 10 bases line up with TRBD2. The CDR3 has 16 amino acids. Germline V CDR1 and CDR2: MNHNY, SVGAGI (reference sequence). The DNA of the CDR3 is TGTGCCAGCAGTTCCTTCAGCGGGGGGGCTGGAGATACGCAGAATTTT. Its translation is CASSSFSGGAGDTQNF.